The 22 T cell receptor beta chains below come from one sample, sequenced in a study of T-cell memory formation after mild COVID-19. TCRdb reprocessed the 5' RACE reads via MiXCR and lists one record per CDR3 protein. The sample gives hundreds of thousands of distinct CDR3 sequences, roughly 13% of which show up once; approximately 21% is in the top ten. Source material: PBMCs or a T cell subset sorted from them (not recorded which). These receptors came from a man younger than 35 who had mild COVID-19 (a few samples of this study predate the infection). Cell type and time point are not known.

The CDR3 DNA sequence: TGTGCCAGCAGTGACTCGAACAGGCGTGAGCAGTTCTTC. As protein: CASSDSNRREQFF. The chain joins TRBV6-4 to TRBJ2-1; maybe TRBD1 (5 bases). The V gene lost 0 bases and the J gene lost 9 bases, with 9 bases spanning the gap. The CDR3 spans 13 residues. The germline CDR1 and CDR2 sequences are MRHNA and SNTAGT.

The chain is built from TRBV11-2 and TRBJ2-7; no clear D gene. Germline CDR1 reads SGHAT; CDR2 reads FQNNGV. The CDR3 spans 14 residues. The V and J ends lost 0 bases and 3 bases respectively, with 9 bases between them. The CDR3 DNA reads as TGTGCCAGCAGCTTAGAGGCAGGATTCTACGAGCAGTACGTC. Translated: CASSLEAGFYEQYV.

CDR3 in amino acids: CASSTGRIRPDYGYTF. CDR3 coding DNA: TGTGCCAGCAGTACCGGACGTATCCGCCCTGACTATGGCTACACCTTC. The chain employs TRBV28 and TRBJ1-2, with D unclear. There are 16 residues in the CDR3. The ends were cut back, 5 bases at V and 3 bases at J, with 19 bases in the middle. Germline CDR1 MDHEN, CDR2 SYDVKM.

The V gene is TRBV10-3, the J gene TRBJ2-5, with D hard to call. From germline, CDR1 is ENHRY and CDR2 SYGVKD. The ends were cut back, 0 bases at V and 4 bases at J, with 3 bases in the middle. The CDR3 totals 12 residues. The DNA for the CDR3 is TGTGCCATCAGTGAGTCGAGAGAGACCCAGTACTTC. Its protein is CAISESRETQYF.

This clonotype has ten or more counts. The genes are TRBV6-5 and TRBJ1-1; perhaps TRBD1 as D (6 bases). This CDR3 spans 16 amino acids. Trimming took 5 bases from V and 0 from J, leaving 16 bases between them. Germline CDR1 is MNHEY and CDR2 is SVGAGI. CDR3 protein: CASSPRRTGLNTEAFF. Written as DNA, the CDR3 is TGTGCCAGCAGTCCCCGTCGAACAGGGTTGAACACTGAAGCTTTCTTT.

This clonotype was seen a few times. V usage is TRBV28 and J usage is TRBJ2-2; maybe TRBD1 (5 bases). V lost 5 bases and J lost 5, with 15 bases in between. CDR3 length equals 15 residues. From germline, CDR1 is MDHEN and CDR2 SYDVKM. CDR3 amino acids: CASSPRPRETGELFF. As DNA, the CDR3 is TGTGCCAGCAGTCCCCGCCCCAGGGAAACCGGGGAGCTGTTTTTT.

V is TRBV19 and J is TRBJ2-3; 7 bases fit TRBD1. J was trimmed by 1 base and V by 4 bases; bases with no gene match: 8. Germline CDR1 and CDR2: LNHDA and SQIVND (reference sequence). The CDR3 is 16 residues long. The CDR3 sequence is CASSTRQGAGTDTQYF. The CDR3 DNA follows: TGTGCCAGTAGTACCCGACAGGGAGCTGGCACAGATACGCAGTATTTT.

This chain uses TRBV20-1 with TRBJ2-3; D perhaps matches TRBD1 (6 bases). Germline CDR1 reads DFQATT; CDR2 reads SNEGSKA (reference sequence). V dropped 0 bases and J dropped 5 bases, with 15 bases sitting between them. CDR3 length equals 15 residues. CDR3 sequence (DNA): TGCAGTGCTAGAGATCGGGCAGGGGAGATAGATACGCAGTATTTT. Protein sequence: CSARDRAGEIDTQYF.

There are a few counts of this clonotype. The chain uses TRBV6-2 or TRBV6-3 and TRBJ2-2; 8 bases fit TRBD2. The germline V gene encodes CDR1 MNHEY and CDR2 SVGEGT. The CDR3 runs 15 residues. Unmatched junction bases numbered 8, after V lost 11 bases and J lost 0 bases. The CDR3 DNA is TGTGCCTGTCAACCGGGACTAGCGAACACCGGGGAGCTGTTTTTT. This sequence encodes CACQPGLANTGELFF.

This clonotype was recorded a few times. CDR3 sequence: CASTQWGPSSGANVLTF. CDR3 DNA: TGTGCCAGCACCCAGTGGGGGCCATCCTCTGGGGCCAACGTCCTGACTTTC. The chain uses TRBV27 and TRBJ2-6, with D possibly being TRBD1 (6 bases). The germline V and J ends were trimmed by 7 bases and 0 bases, with 16 bases remaining between them. The CDR3 consists of 17 residues. Germline CDR1 is MNHEY and CDR2 is SMNVEV (reference sequence). Full variable domain (outside the CDR3, taken from reference TRBV27 and TRBJ2-6): EAQVTQNPRYLITVTGKKLTVTCSQNMNHEYMSWYRQDPGLGLRQIYYSMNVEVTDKGDVPEGYKVSRKEKRNFPLILESPSPNQTSLYFCASTQWGPSSGANVLTFGAGSRLTVL.

The chain uses TRBV7-3 and TRBJ1-1; D is perhaps TRBD1 (6 bases). The length of the CDR3 is 15 residues. Deletions cut 4 bases from V and 4 bases from J, with 16 bases between. Germline V gene sequence: CDR1 SGHTA, CDR2 FQGTGA. The CDR3 sequence is CASSSVTGSGTEAFF. The CDR3 nucleotides read TGTGCCAGCAGCTCGGTGACAGGCTCAGGCACTGAAGCTTTCTTT.

This clonotype was counted ten times or more. This chain links TRBV5-1 with TRBJ2-2; D remains unclear. Germline CDR1 is SGHRS and CDR2 is YFSETQ. Trimming shortened V by 1 base and J by 2 bases, and 3 bases separated the two germline ends. The CDR3 consists of 13 residues. The CDR3, as DNA: TGCGCCAGCAGCTTGCAAAACACCGGGGAGCTGTTTTTT. This codes for CASSLQNTGELFF.

J is TRBJ2-7 and V is TRBV10-3, with D perhaps being TRBD1 or TRBD2 (5 bases each). In germline, CDR1 is ENHRY, CDR2 SYGVKD. V was cut by 7 bases and J by 0 bases, with 13 bases left in between. The CDR3 runs 14 residues. CDR3 in amino acids: CAITRDEDSYEQYF. The CDR3 DNA reads as TGTGCCATCACTCGGGACGAAGACTCCTACGAGCAGTACTTC.

The sample holds a few counts of this clonotype. J is TRBJ1-5 and V is TRBV7-2; the D gene is possibly TRBD1 (6 bases). V was cut by 5 bases and J by 4 bases, with 15 bases left in between. CDR1 and CDR2 (germline): SGHTA, FQGNSA. The CDR3 has 15 amino acids. In nucleotides, the CDR3 is TGTGCCAGCAGCGTAGGACAGCAACCAAATCAGCCCCAGCATTTT. Translation: CASSVGQQPNQPQHF.

V usage is TRBV20-1 and J usage is TRBJ1-1; 8 positions agree with TRBD1. J lost 1 base, V lost 8 bases, and 6 bases had no gene match. This CDR3 contains 13 residues. Germline CDR1 and CDR2: DFQATT and SNEGSKA (reference sequence). The CDR3 here is CSTSTGENTEAFF. Here the CDR3 DNA reads TGCAGTACTTCGACAGGGGAGAACACTGAAGCTTTCTTT.

This clonotype turned up a few times. This CDR3 reads CASSASKGRPDYEQYV. The DNA for the CDR3 is TGTGCCAGCAGCGCCTCCAAGGGACGGCCCGACTACGAGCAGTACGTC. This chain links TRBV7-9 with TRBJ2-7; either TRBD1 or TRBD2 may fit D (5 bases each). Trimming took 5 bases from V and 3 from J, leaving 20 bases between them. The CDR3 has 16 amino acids. Germline CDR1 and CDR2: SEHNR and FQNEAQ (reference sequence).

The chain couples TRBV6-2 or TRBV6-3 to TRBJ1-5; D gene ambiguous. Germline V gene lookup returns CDR1 MNHEY and CDR2 SVGEGT. The germline V and J ends were trimmed by 7 bases and 7 bases, with 14 bases remaining between them. This CDR3 comprises 13 residues. Written as DNA, the CDR3 is TGTGCCAGCACTCTAGTACCTCAGCAGCCCCAGCATTTT. Protein product: CASTLVPQQPQHF.

This chain uses TRBV27 with TRBJ2-7; D may match TRBD1 or TRBD2 (5 bases each). Trimming shortened V by 5 bases and J by 2 bases, and 13 bases separated the two germline ends. Germline V gives CDR1 MNHEY, CDR2 SMNVEV (reference sequence). This CDR3 is 14 amino acids long. The DNA of the CDR3 is TGTGCCAGCAGTCCCCCGGGACCGCCCTACGAGCAGTACTTC. Translating it yields CASSPPGPPYEQYF.

DNA for the CDR3: TGTGCCAGCAGCTTTGGCGGACTCACAGATACGCAGTATTTT. This encodes CASSFGGLTDTQYF. This rearrangement joins TRBV11-3 to TRBJ2-3; tentatively, D is TRBD2 (5 bases). Germline values: CDR1 SGHNT, CDR2 YENEEA. Between the trimmed V and J ends, which lost 3 bases and 2 bases, there was a span of 9 bases. The CDR3 has 14 amino acids.

The chain carries TRBV5-5 and TRBJ2-1, with 10 bases aligning to TRBD2. Germline V lookup: CDR1 SGHKS, CDR2 YYEKEE (reference sequence). The trim removed 2 bases at V and 7 bases at J, leaving 3 bases unmatched. The CDR3 length is 14 residues. The CDR3 DNA sequence: TGTGCCAGCAGCTTCGCTAGCGGGGGAAATGAGCAGTTCTTC. Its translation: CASSFASGGNEQFF.

This clonotype was detected only a few times. The V call is TRBV3-1, the J call TRBJ2-1, with D tentatively TRBD2 (6 bases). The germline gives CDR1 LGHDT, CDR2 YNNKEL (reference sequence). The CDR3 is made up of 14 amino acids. Trimming removed 0 bases at V and 9 bases at J, with 12 bases between. The CDR3 protein is CASSQEGGGGEQFF. CDR3 bases: TGTGCCAGCAGCCAAGAGGGGGGAGGAGGTGAGCAGTTCTTC.

This clonotype was counted between two and nine times. V gene TRBV5-1 combines with J gene TRBJ2-1; a possible D gene is TRBD1 (6 bases). Per germline, CDR1 SGHRS and CDR2 YFSETQ. V dropped 2 bases and J dropped 4 bases, with 10 bases sitting between them. This CDR3 has 14 residues. The CDR3, as DNA: TGCGCCAGCAGCTTCGGGACAATATACAATGAGCAGTTCTTC. Its translation: CASSFGTIYNEQFF.